This TCR beta chain was found in a study of shared clonotypes between healthy human individuals. The CDR3 is 13 residues long. Trimming removed 4 bases from V and 7 bases from J, with 16 bases in between. The germline CDR1 and CDR2 sequences are SQVTM and ANQGSEA. Repertoires were generated with immunoSEQ multiplex PCR, while TCRdb's copy carries only in-frame clones and drops some. In the table there are about 1.5 million clones, around 98% of which are singletons. Sequenced sample: naive CD4+ T cells sorted from blood. The subset is: CD45RA+ positively selected. This chain joins TRBV29-1 and TRBJ1-2; a weak D match, TRBD1 (6 bases). This TCR derives from a man younger than 45 in good health. CDR3 bases: TGCAGCGTTGCCTATACAGGGTTAGGTGGCTACACCTTC. As protein: CSVAYTGLGGYTF.